This TCR beta chain was sequenced in a study of blood T cell repertoires in COVID-19. Across the whole study: T cells, B-cell-depleted T cells, or PBMCs provided the cDNA or gDNA that served as material.

Libraries were prepared by immunoSEQ multiplex PCR; TCRdb keeps only in-frame clonotypes and omits some of them. The sample holds 150,000 to 200,000 clones, around 74% seen once. CDR3 length: 14 residues. Germline CDR1 is LGHNA and CDR2 is YNFKEQ. V trimming: 2 bases; J trimming: 7 bases; junction bases outside the gene matches: 7. The specimen sequenced was peripheral blood. The chain is built from TRBV4-2 and TRBJ1-2, with 7 bases lining up with TRBD1. The receptor was isolated from a woman older than 75 with acute or convalescent COVID-19. The CDR3 protein is CASSQHDRVSGYTF. Here the CDR3 DNA reads TGTGCCAGCAGCCAACATGACAGGGTCTCTGGCTACACCTTC.